This TCR beta chain was profiled in a study of CD8 T cells in Susac syndrome. Germline trimming cut 4 bases from V and 1 base from J; bases unmatched to any gene: 7. This CDR3 comprises 17 residues. Germline V gene lookup returns CDR1 SGHVS and CDR2 FQNEAQ. RNA in amounts of about 0.5 to 1 ug was reverse transcribed with random hexamers. TCRdb ran MiXCR on the immunoSEQ multiplex PCR reads and lists one entry per CDR3 protein. This table holds about 210,000 distinct CDR3 sequences, around 96% found once. Source material: CD4+ T cells from PBMCs. The rearrangement joins TRBV7-8 to TRBJ2-1; 10 nucleotides align to TRBD1. This sequence was found in a human donor with multiple sclerosis. Here the CDR3 reads CASSSRQGAVSYNEQFF. In DNA, the CDR3 is TGTGCCAGCAGCTCAAGACAGGGGGCCGTATCCTACAATGAGCAGTTCTTC.